This TCR beta chain was observed in a study of vaccination and CD4 T cells after COVID-19. Treatment indicated: approximately 10-day PBMC culture with coronavirus spike peptide pools or control peptides (ViraFEST assay). The Oncomine TCR Beta short-read assay was what sequenced the DNA obtained from cultured CD4+ T cells. TCRdb used MiXCR to reprocess the PCR reads, holding one entry per CDR3 protein. The repertoire holds around 8,600 distinct CDR3 sequences, with more than 55% as singletons. There are a few counts of this clonotype. What it binds is not known. Germline CDR1 reads DFQATT; CDR2 reads SNEGSKA (reference sequence). This CDR3 contains 16 residues. V shed 4 bases and J 5 bases; nucleotides not matched to a gene: 13.

The rearrangement uses TRBV20-1 and TRBJ1-2; 10 nucleotides agree with TRBD1. Sequences were obtained from CD4+ T cells from blood, cultured in vitro. The source of this sequence is a human donor who had recovered from COVID-19. In DNA, the CDR3 is TGCAGTGCTATGCTCGTGGGACAGGGGATACTTTATGGCTACACCTTC. This sequence encodes CSAMLVGQGILYGYTF.